This T cell receptor (beta chain) was sequenced for a study of persistence of HIV-infected CD4 T cells. As concerns this clone: Its antigen is still unknown. Different DNA sequences within this sample yield the same CDR3.

The libraries were made with immunoSEQ version 4 in survey mode. Using immunoSEQ multiplex PCR, the repertoire was profiled, and TCRdb retains in-frame clones only, with some absent. The sample contains over 40,000 clones, about 84% of which appear only once. There are 15 residues in the CDR3. With 2 bases removed from V and 0 bases from J, the gap between germline ends came to 10 bases. Germline assignment: CDR1 WSHSY and CDR2 SAAADI. The stimulus was an HIV-1 Gag 15-mer peptide pool, 0.85 to 1 ug/peptide/mL. CD40L-negative CD69-negative CD45RO-high memory CD4+ T cells were sorted as populations depleted of antigen-responding cells.

This chain connects TRBV10-2 to TRBJ1-1, with unresolved D. This sample comprised CD4+ T cells sorted from PBMCs after approximately 19-hour stimulation, obtained from a patient who received antiretroviral therapy. The receptor was derived from an adult man with HIV who was CMV-seropositive. This CDR3 is CASSEPGRMNTEAFF. In DNA, the CDR3 is TGCGCCAGCAGTGAGCCTGGCAGGATGAACACTGAAGCTTTCTTT.